The 20 T cell receptor beta chains below all came from one sample that was sequenced in a study of shared clonotypes between healthy human individuals. This table comes from immunoSEQ multiplex PCR, and its TCRdb copy is limited to in-frame clones, with some not included. The repertoire has 2.5 million or so clones, around nine tenths of them found once; the top ten carry roughly 0.13%. The sequenced material came from naive CD4+ T cells sorted from blood. Subset given: CD45RA+ positively selected. These receptor sequences come from a man aged 18 to 30 in good health.

The chain combines TRBV19 with TRBJ2-5; 8 nucleotides agree with TRBD2. There are 15 residues in the CDR3. CDR1 and CDR2 from the germline V gene are LNHDA and SQIVND (reference sequence). Losses at the gene ends were 3 bases for V and 5 bases for J; bases not matched to a gene: 8. CDR3 nucleotides: TGTGCCAGTAGTATGGGGCTAGCGGGTCAGGAGACCCAGTACTTC. Protein sequence: CASSMGLAGQETQYF.

Note on this clone: Other DNA sequences in this sample translate to the same CDR3. The chain employs TRBV19 and TRBJ1-5; 8 bases are shared with TRBD1. Germline assignment: CDR1 LNHDA and CDR2 SQIVND (reference sequence). V lost 5 bases to trimming and J lost 2 bases; unmatched junction nucleotides: 2. This CDR3 is 14 amino acids long. In DNA form, the CDR3 reads TGTGCCAGTAGTTGGGGACAGGGCAATCAGCCCCAGCATTTT. This sequence encodes CASSWGQGNQPQHF.

This clone was seen just once. The chain carries TRBV7-2 and TRBJ2-1; perhaps TRBD2 as D (6 bases). The CDR3 is 14 residues long. Trimming removed 5 bases from V and 9 bases from J, with 17 bases in between. CDR1 and CDR2 (germline): SGHTA, FQGNSA. CDR3 in DNA: TGTGCCAGCAGCACCGGGACTTTACCGGGTGAGCAGTTCTTC. As protein: CASSTGTLPGEQFF.

This clone occurred a few times. This CDR3 reads CANHFPGGAEAFF. The CDR3 DNA follows: TGTGCCAACCATTTCCCGGGGGGTGCTGAAGCTTTCTTT. The chain links TRBV2 to TRBJ1-1; the D gene is possibly TRBD1 (5 bases). The CDR3 length is 13 residues. Germline CDR1 and CDR2: SNHLY and FYNNEI. V was pared by 10 bases and J by 6 bases, with 18 bases between.

The V and J genes are TRBV7-2 and TRBJ1-5; no firm D call. The V gene lost 1 base and the J gene lost 7 bases, with 8 bases spanning the gap. The CDR3 is 13 amino acids. The germline gives CDR1 SGHTA, CDR2 FQGNSA. The CDR3 sequence: CASSLDFTQPQHF. Written as DNA, the CDR3 is TGTGCCAGCAGCTTAGACTTCACCCAGCCCCAGCATTTT.

This clone appeared once. The same CDR3 arises from other DNA sequences in this sample as well. CDR3 sequence: CASSLAASYEQYF. The CDR3, as DNA: TGTGCCAGCAGCTTAGCGGCGAGCTACGAGCAGTACTTC. The chain has TRBV7-2 and TRBJ2-7; D not resolved. CDR3 length: 13 amino acids. CDR1 is SGHTA and CDR2 is FQGNSA in the germline V gene. V shed 0 bases and J shed 3 bases, with 6 bases lying between them.

The CDR3 DNA sequence: TGTGCCAGCAGTTTCGGACGTACGGGGAGAGATGAGCAGTTCTTC. This encodes CASSFGRTGRDEQFF. The chain employs TRBV28 and TRBJ2-1; D perhaps matches TRBD2 (5 bases). The CDR3 is 15 residues long. CDR1 and CDR2 from the germline V gene are MDHEN and SYDVKM. Trimming took 3 bases from V and 8 from J, leaving 17 bases between them.

In its sample, this clone was seen once. The chain has TRBV19 and TRBJ1-5, with 7 bases matching TRBD1. In germline, CDR1 is LNHDA, CDR2 SQIVND (reference sequence). J was trimmed by 0 bases and V by 4 bases; bases with no gene match: 9. This CDR3 contains 17 residues. CDR3 in DNA: TGTGCCAGTAGTACAATACAGGGGCGTCATAGCAATCAGCCCCAGCATTTT. It encodes CASSTIQGRHSNQPQHF. The variable domain in full, with the rest retrieved from reference TRBV19 and TRBJ1-5, is DGGITQSPKYLFRKEGQNVTLSCEQNLNHDAMYWYRQDPGQGLRLIYYSQIVNDFQKGDIAEGYSVSREKKESFPLTVTSAQKNPTAFYLCASSTIQGRHSNQPQHFGDGTRLSIL.

The CDR3, as DNA: TGTGCCAGCAGCGTTGCGACGGAACCTAACTATGGCTACACCTTC. It encodes CASSVATEPNYGYTF. This chain connects TRBV9 to TRBJ1-2; D call uncertain. The ends were cut back, 2 bases at V and 0 bases at J, with 11 bases in the middle. CDR1 and CDR2 from the germline V gene are SGDLS and YYNGEE. The CDR3 spans 15 residues.

This rearrangement joins TRBV4-3 to TRBJ2-6; tentatively, D is TRBD1 (6 bases). V was pared by 4 bases and J by 2 bases, with 18 bases between. CDR1 and CDR2 (germline): LGHNA, YSLEER. The CDR3 totals 18 residues. Here the CDR3 DNA reads TGCGCCAGCAGCCCCTTTGGTATGGGGGCTGCTGGGGCCAACGTCCTGACTTTC. This gives the protein CASSPFGMGAAGANVLTF.

This rearrangement joins TRBV6-6 to TRBJ1-6; D uncertain. Trimming took 5 bases from V and 13 from J, leaving 15 bases between them. In germline, CDR1 is MNHNY, CDR2 SVGAGI (reference sequence). This CDR3 has 13 residues. The chain's CDR3 is CASSPLGVGPLHF. The CDR3 region has the DNA TGTGCCAGCAGTCCCCTTGGGGTGGGTCCCCTCCACTTT.

V is TRBV4-2 and J is TRBJ2-2; 10 bases are a match to TRBD2. Germline CDR1 is LGHNA and CDR2 is YNFKEQ. J lost 2 bases, V lost 2 bases, and 2 bases had no gene match. This CDR3 region has 16 residues. The CDR3 here is CASSQTSGANTGELFF. CDR3 DNA: TGTGCCAGCAGCCAAACTAGCGGGGCCAACACCGGGGAGCTGTTTTTT.

The chain carries TRBV5-4 and TRBJ2-7; 9 bases are a match to TRBD1. The CDR3 contains 12 residues. Per the germline V gene, CDR1 is SGHNT and CDR2 is YYREEE (reference sequence). V lost 4 bases to trimming and J lost 6 bases; unmatched junction nucleotides: 2. CDR3 sequence: CASSQDRGEQYF. The CDR3 coding sequence is TGTGCCAGCAGCCAGGACAGGGGCGAGCAGTACTTC.

The gene calls are TRBV30 and TRBJ2-1; the D is unclear. Germline V gene data show CDR1 as GTSNPN and CDR2 as SVGIG (reference sequence). V lost 1 base and J lost 11, with 24 bases in between. CDR3 length: 16 residues. Here the CDR3 DNA reads TGTGCCTGGAGTGGGATAGCCACCAATTATGTAGGCCAGCAGTTCTTC. Amino acid sequence: CAWSGIATNYVGQQFF. Drawing the rest from reference TRBV30 and TRBJ2-1, the complete variable domain is SQTIHQWPATLVQPVGSPLSLECTVEGTSNPNLYWYRQAAGRGLQLLFYSVGIGQISSEVPQNLSASRPQDRQFILSSKKLLLSDSGFYLCAWSGIATNYVGQQFFGPGTRLTVL.

The rearrangement uses TRBV10-3 and TRBJ1-2; 7 nucleotides align to TRBD1. With V trimmed by 3 bases and J by 5 bases, 6 bases remained unmatched. The germline V gene has CDR1 ENHRY and CDR2 SYGVKD. The CDR3 is 14 residues long. CDR3 amino acids: CAISEGTERYGYTF. As DNA, the CDR3 is TGTGCCATCAGTGAAGGGACAGAGAGGTATGGCTACACCTTC.

On this clone itself: Additional DNA sequences in this sample encode the identical CDR3. The V and J genes are TRBV9 and TRBJ2-7; 10 bases are a match to TRBD2. In germline, CDR1 is SGDLS, CDR2 YYNGEE. This CDR3 comprises 13 residues. Germline trimming cut 0 bases from V and 7 bases from J; bases unmatched to any gene: 1. DNA for the CDR3: TGTGCCAGCAGCGTAGGACTAGCGGGTGAGCAGTACTTC. Its protein is CASSVGLAGEQYF.

The CDR3: CASSSRQGTNNSPLHF. DNA of the CDR3: TGTGCCAGCTCTAGTCGACAGGGGACGAATAATTCACCCCTCCACTTT. V usage is TRBV18 and J usage is TRBJ1-6; 8 nucleotides match TRBD1. V lost 6 bases and J lost 5; bases outside the gene matches: 9. The germline gives CDR1 KGHSH, CDR2 LQKENI. The CDR3 has 16 residues.

This rearrangement joins TRBV6-1 to TRBJ1-4, with a weak D call TRBD1 (5 bases). Between the trimmed V and J ends, which lost 6 bases and 4 bases, there was a span of 12 bases. The CDR3 extends over 14 amino acids. CDR1 is MNHNS, CDR2 SASEGT, per germline. CDR3: CASSPGRNNEKLFF. Here the CDR3 DNA reads TGTGCCAGCAGCCCGGGACGGAATAATGAAAAACTGTTTTTT.

In its sample, this clone was seen a few times. The gene calls are TRBV18 and TRBJ1-1; possible D gene TRBD1, 5 bases. The CDR3 has 15 amino acids. The V end lost 5 bases, the J end lost 1 base, and 14 bases lay between the germline ends. In germline, CDR1 is KGHSH, CDR2 LQKENI. CDR3 bases: TGTGCCAGCTCAGCTCAGGGACGGTGGAACACTGAAGCTTTCTTT. This translates into CASSAQGRWNTEAFF.

The V call is TRBV5-6, the J call TRBJ2-5; D is possibly TRBD2 (6 bases). CDR1 is SGHDT, CDR2 YYEEEE, per germline. The length of the CDR3 is 14 residues. V was pared by 2 bases and J by 3 bases, with 11 bases between. The CDR3, as DNA: TGTGCCAGCAGCTTAGGAGGGGTAGAAGAGACCCAGTACTTC. Residues: CASSLGGVEETQYF.